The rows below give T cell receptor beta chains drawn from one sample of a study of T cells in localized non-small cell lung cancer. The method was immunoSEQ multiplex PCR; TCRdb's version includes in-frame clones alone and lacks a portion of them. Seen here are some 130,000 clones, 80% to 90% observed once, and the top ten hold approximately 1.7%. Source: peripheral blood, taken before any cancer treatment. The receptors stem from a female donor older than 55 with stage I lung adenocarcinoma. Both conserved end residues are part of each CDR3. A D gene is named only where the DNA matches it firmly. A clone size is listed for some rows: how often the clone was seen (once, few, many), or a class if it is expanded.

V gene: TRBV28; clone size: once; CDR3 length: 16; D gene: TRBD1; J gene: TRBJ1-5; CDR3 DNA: TGTGCCAGCAATAAAGTGACAGGGTTTCACAATCAGCCCCAGCATTTT; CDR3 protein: CASNKVTGFHNQPQHF
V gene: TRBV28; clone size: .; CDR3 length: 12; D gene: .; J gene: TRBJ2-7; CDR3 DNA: TGTGCCAGCAGTTTATTTCTCAGGAGTCGACGCTTC; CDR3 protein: CASSLFLRSRRF
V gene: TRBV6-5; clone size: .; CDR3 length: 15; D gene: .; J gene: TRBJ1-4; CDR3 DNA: TGTGCCAGCAGTCCTTGGGGAACAACTAATGAAAAACTGTTTTTT; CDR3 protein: CASSPWGTTNEKLFF
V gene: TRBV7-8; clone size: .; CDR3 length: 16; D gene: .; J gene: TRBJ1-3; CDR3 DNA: TGTGCCAGCAGCTTAGAGGGGCGGAGCTCTGGAAACACCATATATTTT; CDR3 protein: CASSLEGRSSGNTIYF
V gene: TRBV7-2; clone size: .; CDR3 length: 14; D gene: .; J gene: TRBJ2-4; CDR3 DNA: TGTGCCACCGTCGGGACTCCAGGGAAAAACATTCAGTACTTC; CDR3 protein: CATVGTPGKNIQYF
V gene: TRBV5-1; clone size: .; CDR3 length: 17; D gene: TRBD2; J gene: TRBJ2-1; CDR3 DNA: TGCGCCAGCAGCTTGGTTAGCGGGAGTGTATCCCACAATGAGCAGTTCTTC; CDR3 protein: CASSLVSGSVSHNEQFF
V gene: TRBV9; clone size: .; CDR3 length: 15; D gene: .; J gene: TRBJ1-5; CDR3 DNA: TGTGCCAGCAGCGTATATCCAGCCGGGGATCAGCCCCAGCATTTT; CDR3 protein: CASSVYPAGDQPQHF
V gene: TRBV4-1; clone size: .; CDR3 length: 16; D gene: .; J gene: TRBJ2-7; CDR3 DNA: TGCGCCAGCAGTTCAAGAGAGGCGGGGAGCTCCTACGAGCAGTACTTC; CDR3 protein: CASSSREAGSSYEQYF
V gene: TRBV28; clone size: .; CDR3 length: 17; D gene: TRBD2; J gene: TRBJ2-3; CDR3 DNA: TGTGCCAGCAGTTTCCTCGGGACTAGCGGGAGAACAGATACGCAGTATTTT; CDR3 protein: CASSFLGTSGRTDTQYF
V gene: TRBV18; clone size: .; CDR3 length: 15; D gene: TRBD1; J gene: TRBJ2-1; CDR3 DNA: TGTGCCAGCTCACCCGGGACAGGGGGCGGCAATGAGCAGTTCTTC; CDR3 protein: CASSPGTGGGNEQFF